This paragraph reports one T cell receptor (beta chain). The antigen is undetermined. V lost 3 bases, J lost 4 bases, and 7 bases lay in between. The CDR3 spans 13 residues. CDR1 is MNHEY and CDR2 is SVGAGI in the germline V gene. This entry is derived from a study of cytomegalovirus exposure and HLA in healthy donors. Study-wide findings and caveats: With later analysis, a missense DCLRE1C variant became linked to TCR beta V- and J-gene trimming. In a later analysis, an Asian-associated ancestry cluster reportedly showed fewer N-insertions than the approximately 620-donor mean. Some V segments (TRBV6-2 and TRBV6-3 among them) were excluded as indistinguishable.

Each donor's status was that of a healthy bone marrow donor. PCR was performed using 60 Vbeta and 13 Jbeta primers. Only in-frame clones appear in the TCRdb table, and some are missing; sequencing was by immunoSEQ multiplex PCR. The sample has about 140,000 clones; 82% are singletons. The sample taken for sequencing was PBMCs. The clonotype was recovered from a woman aged 55-75 years in good health and CMV-seropositive. The chain employs TRBV6-5 and TRBJ1-5; D gene uncertain. Here the CDR3 DNA reads TGTGCCAGCAGTTATAACCGGAATCAGCCCCAGCATTTT. Its translation: CASSYNRNQPQHF.